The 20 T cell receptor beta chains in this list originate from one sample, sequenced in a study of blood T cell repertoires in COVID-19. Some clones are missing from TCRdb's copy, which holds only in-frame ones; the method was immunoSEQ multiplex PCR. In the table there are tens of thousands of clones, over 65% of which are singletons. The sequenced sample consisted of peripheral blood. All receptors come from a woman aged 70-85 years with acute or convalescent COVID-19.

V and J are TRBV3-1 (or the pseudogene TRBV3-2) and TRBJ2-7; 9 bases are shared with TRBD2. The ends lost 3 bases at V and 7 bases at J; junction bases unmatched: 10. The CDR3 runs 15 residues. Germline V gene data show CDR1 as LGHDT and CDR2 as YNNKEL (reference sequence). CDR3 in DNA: TGTGCCAGCAGCCACGGGGGCGGGGGGGCTAAAGAGCAGTACTTC. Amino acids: CASSHGGGGAKEQYF.

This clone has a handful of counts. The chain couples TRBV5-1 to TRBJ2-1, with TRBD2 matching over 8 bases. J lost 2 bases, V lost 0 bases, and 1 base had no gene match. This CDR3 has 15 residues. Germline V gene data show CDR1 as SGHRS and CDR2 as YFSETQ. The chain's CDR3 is CASSLGSGTYNEQFF. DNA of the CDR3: TGCGCCAGCAGCTTGGGTAGCGGGACCTACAATGAGCAGTTCTTC.

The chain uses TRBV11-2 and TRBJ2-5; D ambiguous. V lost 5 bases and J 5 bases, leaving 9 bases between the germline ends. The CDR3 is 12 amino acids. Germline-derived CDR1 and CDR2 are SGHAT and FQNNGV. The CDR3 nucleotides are TGTGCCAGCAGCACATCGAGGGAGACCCAGTACTTC. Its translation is CASSTSRETQYF.

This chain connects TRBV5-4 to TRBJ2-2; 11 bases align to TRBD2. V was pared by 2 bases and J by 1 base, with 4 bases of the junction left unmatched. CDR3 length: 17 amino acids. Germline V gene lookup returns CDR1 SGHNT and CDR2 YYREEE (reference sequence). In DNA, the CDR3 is TGTGCCAGCAGCTTTGGTGGACTAGCGGGGAACACCGGGGAGCTGTTTTTT. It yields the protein CASSFGGLAGNTGELFF. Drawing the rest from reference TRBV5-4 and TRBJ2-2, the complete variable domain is ETGVTQSPTHLIKTRGQQVTLRCSSQSGHNTVSWYQQALGQGPQFIFQYYREEENGRGNFPPRFSGLQFPNYSSELNVNALELDDSALYLCASSFGGLAGNTGELFFGEGSRLTVL.

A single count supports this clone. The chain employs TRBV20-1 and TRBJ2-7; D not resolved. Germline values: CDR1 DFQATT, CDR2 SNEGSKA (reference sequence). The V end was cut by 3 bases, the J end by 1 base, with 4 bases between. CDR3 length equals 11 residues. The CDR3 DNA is TGCAGTGCTAGTTCATCCTACGAGCAGTACTTC. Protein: CSASSSYEQYF.

The CDR3: CASSQGRGDGSYGYTF. DNA of the CDR3: TGTGCCAGCAGCCAAGGACGGGGAGACGGAAGCTATGGCTACACCTTC. The chain couples TRBV3-1 (or the pseudogene TRBV3-2) to TRBJ1-2; D unclear. Germline-derived CDR1 and CDR2 are LGHDT and YNNKEL (reference sequence). CDR3 length: 16 amino acids. Trimming removed 1 base from V and 4 bases from J, with 16 bases in between.

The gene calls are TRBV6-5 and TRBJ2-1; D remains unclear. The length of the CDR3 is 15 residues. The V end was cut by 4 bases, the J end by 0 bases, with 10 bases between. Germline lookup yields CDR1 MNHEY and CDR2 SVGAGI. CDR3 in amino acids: CASSLAPSSYNEQFF. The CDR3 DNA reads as TGTGCCAGCAGTTTAGCCCCTAGCTCCTACAATGAGCAGTTCTTC.

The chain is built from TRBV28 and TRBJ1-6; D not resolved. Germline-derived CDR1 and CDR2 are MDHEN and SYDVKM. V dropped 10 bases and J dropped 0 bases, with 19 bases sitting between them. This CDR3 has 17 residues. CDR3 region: CATYESTGNSYNSPLHF. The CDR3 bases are TGTGCCACCTACGAATCAACGGGGAACTCCTATAATTCACCCCTCCACTTT.

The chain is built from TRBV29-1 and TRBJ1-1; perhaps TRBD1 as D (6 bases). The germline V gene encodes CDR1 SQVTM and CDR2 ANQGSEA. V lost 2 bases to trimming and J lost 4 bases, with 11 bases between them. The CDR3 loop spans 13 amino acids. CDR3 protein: CSVEQTGGTEAFF. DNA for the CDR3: TGCAGCGTTGAACAGACAGGTGGCACTGAAGCTTTCTTT.

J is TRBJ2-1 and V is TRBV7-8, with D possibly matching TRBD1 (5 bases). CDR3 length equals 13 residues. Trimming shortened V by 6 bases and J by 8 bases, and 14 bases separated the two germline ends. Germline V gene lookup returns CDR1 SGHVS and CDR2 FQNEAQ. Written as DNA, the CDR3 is TGTGCCAGCAGGCCCCGGACAAAGGATGAGCAGTTCTTC. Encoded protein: CASRPRTKDEQFF.

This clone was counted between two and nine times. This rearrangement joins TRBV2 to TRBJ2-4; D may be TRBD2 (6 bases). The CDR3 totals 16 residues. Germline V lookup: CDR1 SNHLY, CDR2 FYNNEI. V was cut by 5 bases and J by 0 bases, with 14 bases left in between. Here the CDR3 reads CASSPIGTLAKNIQYF. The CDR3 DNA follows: TGTGCCAGCAGTCCCATCGGGACTCTAGCCAAAAACATTCAGTACTTC.

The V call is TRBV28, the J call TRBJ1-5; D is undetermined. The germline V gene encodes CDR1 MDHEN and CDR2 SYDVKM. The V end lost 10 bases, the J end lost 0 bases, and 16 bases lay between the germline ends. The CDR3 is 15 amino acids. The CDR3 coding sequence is TGTGCCACCCGTCGGGGAGTCTATAGCAATCAGCCCCAGCATTTT. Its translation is CATRRGVYSNQPQHF. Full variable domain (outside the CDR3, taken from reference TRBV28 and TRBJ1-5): DVKVTQSSRYLVKRTGEKVFLECVQDMDHENMFWYRQDPGLGLRLIYFSYDVKMKEKGDIPEGYSVSREKKERFSLILESASTNQTSMYLCATRRGVYSNQPQHFGDGTRLSIL.

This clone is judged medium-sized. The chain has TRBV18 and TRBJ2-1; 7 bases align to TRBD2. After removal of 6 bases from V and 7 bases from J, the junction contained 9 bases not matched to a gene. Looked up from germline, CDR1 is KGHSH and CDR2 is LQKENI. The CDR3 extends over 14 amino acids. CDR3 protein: CASSAWEGRNEQFF. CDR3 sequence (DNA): TGTGCCAGCTCTGCGTGGGAGGGCCGGAATGAGCAGTTCTTC. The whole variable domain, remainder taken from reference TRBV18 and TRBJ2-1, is NAGVMQNPRHLVRRRGQEARLRCSPMKGHSHVYWYRQLPEEGLKFMVYLQKENIIDESGMPKERFSAEFPKEGPSILRIQQVVRGDSAAYFCASSAWEGRNEQFFGPGTRLTVL.

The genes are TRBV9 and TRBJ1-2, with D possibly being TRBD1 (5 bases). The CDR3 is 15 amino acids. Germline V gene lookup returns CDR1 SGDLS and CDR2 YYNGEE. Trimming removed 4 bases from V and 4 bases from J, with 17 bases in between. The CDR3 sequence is CASSPRPGERYGYTF. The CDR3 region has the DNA TGTGCCAGCAGCCCCCGTCCGGGGGAACGCTATGGCTACACCTTC.

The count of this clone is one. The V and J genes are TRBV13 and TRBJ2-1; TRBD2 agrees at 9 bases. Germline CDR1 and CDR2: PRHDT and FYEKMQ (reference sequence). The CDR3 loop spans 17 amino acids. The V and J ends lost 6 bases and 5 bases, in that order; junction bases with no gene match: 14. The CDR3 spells CASRQHGGLAGNNEQFF. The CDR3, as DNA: TGTGCCAGCAGACAGCATGGCGGTCTAGCGGGGAACAATGAGCAGTTCTTC. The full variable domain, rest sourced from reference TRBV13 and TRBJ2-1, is AAGVIQSPRHLIKEKRETATLKCYPIPRHDTVYWYQQGPGQDPQFLISFYEKMQSDKGSIPDRFSAQQFSDYHSELNMSSLELGDSALYFCASRQHGGLAGNNEQFFGPGTRLTVL.

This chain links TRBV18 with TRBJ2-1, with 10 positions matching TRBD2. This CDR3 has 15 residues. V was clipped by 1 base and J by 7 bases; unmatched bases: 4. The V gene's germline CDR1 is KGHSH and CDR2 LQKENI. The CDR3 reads CASSPQREGWNEQFF. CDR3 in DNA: TGTGCCAGCTCACCACAGCGGGAGGGATGGAATGAGCAGTTCTTC.

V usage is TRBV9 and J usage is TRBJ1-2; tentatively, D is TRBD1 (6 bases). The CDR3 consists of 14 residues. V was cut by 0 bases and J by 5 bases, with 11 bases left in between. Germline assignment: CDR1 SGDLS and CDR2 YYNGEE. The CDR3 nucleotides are TGTGCCAGCAGCGTAGGGACAGCTTTATATGGCTACACCTTC. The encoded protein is CASSVGTALYGYTF.

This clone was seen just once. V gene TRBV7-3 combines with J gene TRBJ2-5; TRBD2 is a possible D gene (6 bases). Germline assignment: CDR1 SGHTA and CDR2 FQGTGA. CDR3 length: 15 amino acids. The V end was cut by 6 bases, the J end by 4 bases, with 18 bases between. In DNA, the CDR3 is TGTGCCAGCAGTCACTACGGAGGGCCCGGAGAGACCCAGTACTTC. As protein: CASSHYGGPGETQYF. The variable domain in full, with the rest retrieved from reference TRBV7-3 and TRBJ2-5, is GAGVSQTPSNKVTEKGKYVELRCDPISGHTALYWYRQSLGQGPEFLIYFQGTGAADDSGLPNDRFFAVRPEGSVSTLKIQRTERGDSAVYLCASSHYGGPGETQYFGPGTRLLVL.

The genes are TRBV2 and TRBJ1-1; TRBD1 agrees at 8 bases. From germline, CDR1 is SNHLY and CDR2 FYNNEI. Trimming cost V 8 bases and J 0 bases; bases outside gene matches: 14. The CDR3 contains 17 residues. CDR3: CASAGTGAFYLNTEAFF. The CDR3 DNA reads TGTGCCAGCGCGGGGACAGGTGCCTTTTACTTGAACACTGAAGCTTTCTTT.

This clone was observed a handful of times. The CDR3 spells CASSQLGGKINEQFF. CDR3 bases: TGCGCCAGCAGTCAATTAGGGGGAAAGATCAATGAGCAGTTCTTC. The chain uses TRBV23-1 and TRBJ2-1, with D tentatively TRBD1 (6 bases). TRBV23-1 is flagged as an ORF with uncertain function. V was pared by 1 base and J by 6 bases, with 13 bases between. This CDR3 spans 15 amino acids.